The next 26 T cell receptor beta chains were all read from a single sample in a study of identifying expanded T cells in peripheral blood. Some clones are missing from TCRdb's copy, which holds only in-frame ones; the method was immunoSEQ multiplex PCR. The sample carries roughly 130,000 clones, 65% to 90% recorded once. Sequencing input: blood. The receptors come from a person aged 18 to 75 in good health.

The rearrangement uses TRBV10-3 and TRBJ1-1; 11 bases fit TRBD1. The V gene end was trimmed by 10 bases and the J gene end by 2 bases; junction bases not matched to a gene: 6. The CDR3 totals 14 residues. Germline CDR1 ENHRY, CDR2 SYGVKD. As DNA, the CDR3 is TGTGCCACCTCCGGGACAGGGGGTAACACTGAAGCTTTCTTT. As protein: CATSGTGGNTEAFF.

The V gene is TRBV2, the J gene TRBJ2-7; 8 nucleotides agree with TRBD1. The V segment lost 4 bases and the J segment 9 bases; nucleotides outside the gene matches: 8. CDR1 SNHLY and CDR2 FYNNEI come from the germline V gene. The CDR3 is 13 amino acids. The CDR3 here is CASSGDRGGGQYF. The CDR3 DNA sequence: TGTGCCAGCAGTGGTGACAGGGGTGGAGGGCAGTACTTC.

This clone was counted a single time. V is TRBV2 and J is TRBJ1-1, with a tentative D call TRBD1 (5 bases). Germline-derived CDR1 and CDR2 are SNHLY and FYNNEI. Trimming cost V 3 bases and J 1 base, with 9 bases left between them. CDR3 length: 14 amino acids. The CDR3 sequence: CASSDQGWNTEAFF. CDR3 in DNA: TGTGCCAGCAGTGACCAGGGATGGAACACTGAAGCTTTCTTT.

This sequence joins TRBV7-9 and TRBJ2-7; no reliable D call. The germline V gene has CDR1 SEHNR and CDR2 FQNEAQ (reference sequence). The CDR3 contains 14 residues. The germline V and J ends were trimmed by 10 bases and 3 bases, with 19 bases remaining between them. The CDR3 DNA sequence: TGTGCCACCAGTAGTCGGCGGAGAAACTACGAGCAGTACTTC. This translates into CATSSRRRNYEQYF.

J is TRBJ2-5 and V is TRBV5-8; D unclear. The CDR3 runs to 11 residues. The germline gives CDR1 SGHTS, CDR2 YDEGEE. Trimming shortened V by 2 bases and J by 5 bases, and 4 bases separated the two germline ends. The CDR3 is CASSFQETQYF. The CDR3 nucleotides read TGTGCCAGCAGCTTTCAGGAGACCCAGTACTTC.

The V gene is TRBV12-5, the J gene TRBJ1-2; D is undetermined. Germline V gives CDR1 LGHNT, CDR2 FRNRAP. The ends were cut back, 0 bases at V and 4 bases at J, with 6 bases in the middle. The CDR3 runs 13 residues. The CDR3 region is CASGLVGSYGYTF. DNA for the CDR3: TGTGCTAGTGGTTTGGTGGGGTCCTATGGCTACACCTTC.

This clone came up once. Its ends do not fully match the called genes, so a read error is possible. CDR3 bases: TGTGCCAGCAGTTTAAAGGGGACTAGCGGGGGCGGTGAGCAGTTCTTC. It codes for CASSLKGTSGGGEQFF. The chain combines TRBV7-3 with TRBJ2-1, with 14 positions matching TRBD2. The CDR3 has 16 amino acids. The germline V gene encodes CDR1 SGHTA and CDR2 FQGTGA.

In its sample, this clone was seen a few times. The chain is built from TRBV19 and TRBJ2-5; 8 nucleotides match TRBD2. V lost 4 bases to trimming and J lost 6 bases; unmatched junction nucleotides: 4. The CDR3 sequence is 13 residues long. CDR1 LNHDA and CDR2 SQIVND come from the germline V gene (reference sequence). Here the CDR3 DNA reads TGTGCCAGTAGTAGGGGACTAGAGAAGACCCAGTACTTC. It codes for CASSRGLEKTQYF.

CDR3 loop: CASSQDSATGRAGELFF. CDR3 DNA: TGCGCCAGCAGCCAAGATTCTGCAACAGGGCGGGCCGGGGAGCTGTTTTTT. The rearrangement links TRBV4-1 to TRBJ2-2, with D perhaps TRBD1 (6 bases). The CDR3 has 17 amino acids. Trimming removed 0 bases at V and 6 bases at J, with 17 bases between. Germline lookup yields CDR1 MGHRA and CDR2 YSYEKL.

On this clone itself: Germline and junction disagree at one end, which may indicate a read error. The chain carries TRBV25-1 and TRBJ1-6; D is ambiguous. Germline V gene lookup returns CDR1 MGHDK and CDR2 SYGVNS. CDR3 size: 12 residues. CDR3 loop: CASSEGRSKKFF. CDR3 in DNA: TGTGCCAGCAGTGAAGGGAGGTCCAAAAAATTTTTT.

J is TRBJ1-4 and V is TRBV7-2; 7 bases are a match to TRBD1. The CDR3 is 14 residues long. After removal of 5 bases from V and 8 bases from J, the junction contained 8 bases not matched to a gene. The V gene's germline CDR1 is SGHTA and CDR2 FQGNSA. The CDR3 coding sequence is TGTGCCAGCAGCCCGACAGGGAAAAAAGAAAAACTGTTTTTT. It codes for CASSPTGKKEKLFF. Filled out from reference TRBV7-2 and TRBJ1-4, the complete variable domain reads GAGVSQSPSNKVTEKGKDVELRCDPISGHTALYWYRQSLGQGLEFLIYFQGNSAPDKSGLPSDRFSAERTGGSVSTLTIQRTQQEDSAVYLCASSPTGKKEKLFFGSGTQLSVL.

J is TRBJ1-5 and V is TRBV5-6; D unclear. Trimming cost V 4 bases and J 3 bases, with 17 bases left between them. There are 16 residues in the CDR3. CDR1 and CDR2 (germline): SGHDT, YYEEEE. The CDR3 reads CASSPWSIKDNQPQHF. In nucleotides, the CDR3 is TGTGCCAGCAGCCCCTGGTCAATCAAAGACAATCAGCCCCAGCATTTT.

V and J are TRBV7-3 and TRBJ2-3, with D tentatively TRBD2 (6 bases). The V and J ends lost 3 bases and 6 bases respectively, with 13 bases between them. The CDR3 loop spans 14 amino acids. Germline CDR1 is SGHTA and CDR2 is FQGTGA. Here the CDR3 reads CASSLQAGRDTQYF. In DNA form, the CDR3 reads TGTGCCAGCAGCTTGCAGGCGGGGAGGGATACGCAGTATTTT.

This chain links TRBV6-6 with TRBJ1-2; 12 bases align to TRBD1. This CDR3 has 16 amino acids. CDR1 and CDR2 (germline): MNHNY, SVGAGI (reference sequence). Trimming removed 5 bases from V and 6 bases from J; junction bases left unmatched: 10. The CDR3 sequence: CASSDFPGQGAHGYTF. CDR3 nucleotides: TGTGCCAGCAGTGACTTCCCGGGACAGGGGGCTCATGGCTACACCTTC.

V usage is TRBV19 and J usage is TRBJ2-1, with D perhaps assigned TRBD1 or TRBD2 (5 bases each). CDR1 and CDR2 (germline): LNHDA, SQIVND (reference sequence). This CDR3 has 19 residues. V was clipped by 9 bases and J by 0 bases, with 27 bases between them. The chain's CDR3 is CASPPDGGDWRISYNEQFF. CDR3 coding DNA: TGTGCCAGCCCCCCTGATGGGGGAGACTGGCGGATCTCCTACAATGAGCAGTTCTTC.

The chain recombines TRBV28 with TRBJ2-3; no definite D call. The CDR3 is 14 amino acids. Trimming took 8 bases from V and 4 from J, leaving 16 bases between them. Germline V gene lookup returns CDR1 MDHEN and CDR2 SYDVKM. The CDR3 sequence: CASAQPTSADTQYF. CDR3 nucleotide sequence: TGTGCCAGCGCGCAGCCGACGTCGGCAGATACGCAGTATTTT.

For the CDR3, the DNA is TGTGCCAGCAGTTACTCGAAGGGTCCCCCAACGACCCAGTACTTC. Encoded protein: CASSYSKGPPTTQYF. This chain connects TRBV6-5 to TRBJ2-5; D gene ambiguous. Germline V lookup: CDR1 MNHEY, CDR2 SVGAGI. The CDR3 loop spans 15 amino acids. V was clipped by 0 bases and J by 7 bases, with 15 bases between them.

CDR3 in DNA: TGTGCCAGCAGCCATCCGGGACTGAACACCGGGGAGCTGTTTTTT. This translates into CASSHPGLNTGELFF. The chain uses TRBV7-9 and TRBJ2-2; possibly TRBD2 for D (6 bases). The CDR3 consists of 15 residues. Per the germline V gene, CDR1 is SEHNR and CDR2 is FQNEAQ (reference sequence). V lost 5 bases, J lost 1 base, and 11 bases lay in between.

The chain couples TRBV4-1 to TRBJ2-2; 7 nucleotides align to TRBD1. The J segment lost 4 bases and the V segment lost 0 bases, leaving 5 bases of the junction unmatched. The V gene's germline CDR1 is MGHRA and CDR2 YSYEKL. CDR3 length: 16 residues. The CDR3 bases are TGCGCCAGCAGCCAAGAGATATCAGGGGGCACCGGGGAGCTGTTTTTT. Its protein product is CASSQEISGGTGELFF.

This clone was seen only a few times. V and J are TRBV7-9 and TRBJ2-1, with 13 bases that match TRBD2. The CDR3 is made up of 16 amino acids. The V gene end was trimmed by 5 bases and the J gene end by 5 bases; junction bases not matched to a gene: 6. The germline CDR1 and CDR2 sequences are SEHNR and FQNEAQ (reference sequence). The CDR3 sequence is CASSESGLAGHNEQFF. CDR3 nucleotide sequence: TGTGCCAGCAGCGAATCGGGACTAGCGGGACACAATGAGCAGTTCTTC.

The gene calls are TRBV5-1 and TRBJ2-5; 9 nucleotides line up with TRBD1. CDR3 size: 16 residues. Trimming cost V 6 bases and J 1 base; bases outside gene matches: 10. The germline CDR1 and CDR2 sequences are SGHRS and YFSETQ. The CDR3 protein is CASTPGQGTFQETQYF. Written as DNA, the CDR3 is TGCGCCAGCACCCCCGGACAGGGGACCTTCCAAGAGACCCAGTACTTC.

In its sample, this clone was seen a few times. The gene calls are TRBV27 and TRBJ1-1; D gene ambiguous. CDR3 size: 13 residues. V was shortened by 8 bases and J by 0 bases, with 10 bases between the two germline ends. Germline assignment: CDR1 MNHEY and CDR2 SMNVEV (reference sequence). CDR3 nucleotide sequence: TGTGCCAGCCTCAGGTCCATGAACACTGAAGCTTTCTTT. Its translation: CASLRSMNTEAFF.

The genes are TRBV9 and TRBJ2-2; 7 positions agree with TRBD2. Germline values: CDR1 SGDLS, CDR2 YYNGEE. Germline trimming cut 4 bases from V and 16 bases from J; bases unmatched to any gene: 13. The CDR3 extends over 13 amino acids. The CDR3 reads CASSPLGEGWRFF. For the CDR3, the DNA is TGTGCCAGCAGCCCATTGGGGGAGGGGTGGCGGTTTTTT.

This clone came up a few times. The chain carries TRBV6-5 and TRBJ1-5, with D unclear. V dropped 5 bases and J dropped 2 bases, with 13 bases sitting between them. There are 15 residues in the CDR3. In germline, CDR1 is MNHEY, CDR2 SVGAGI. CDR3 sequence: CASSTSGQGNQPQHF. The CDR3 DNA is TGTGCCAGCAGTACATCAGGCCAGGGCAATCAGCCCCAGCATTTT.

Points on this clone: Different DNA sequences within this sample yield the same CDR3. V gene TRBV28 combines with J gene TRBJ2-7; unclear D gene. The CDR3 sequence is 12 residues long. The ends were cut back, 5 bases at V and 2 bases at J, with 7 bases in the middle. The germline gives CDR1 MDHEN, CDR2 SYDVKM. The CDR3, as DNA: TGTGCCAGCAGTCCCTCCCCCTACGAGCAGTACTTC. It specifies CASSPSPYEQYF.

The chain couples TRBV6-4 to TRBJ1-1, with 8 bases matching TRBD1. The CDR3 runs 12 residues. CDR1 is MRHNA, CDR2 SNTAGT, per germline. The J segment lost 8 bases and the V segment lost 4 bases, leaving 3 bases of the junction unmatched. The CDR3 spells CASSAGGGEAFF. CDR3 sequence (DNA): TGTGCCAGCAGTGCAGGGGGCGGGGAAGCTTTCTTT.